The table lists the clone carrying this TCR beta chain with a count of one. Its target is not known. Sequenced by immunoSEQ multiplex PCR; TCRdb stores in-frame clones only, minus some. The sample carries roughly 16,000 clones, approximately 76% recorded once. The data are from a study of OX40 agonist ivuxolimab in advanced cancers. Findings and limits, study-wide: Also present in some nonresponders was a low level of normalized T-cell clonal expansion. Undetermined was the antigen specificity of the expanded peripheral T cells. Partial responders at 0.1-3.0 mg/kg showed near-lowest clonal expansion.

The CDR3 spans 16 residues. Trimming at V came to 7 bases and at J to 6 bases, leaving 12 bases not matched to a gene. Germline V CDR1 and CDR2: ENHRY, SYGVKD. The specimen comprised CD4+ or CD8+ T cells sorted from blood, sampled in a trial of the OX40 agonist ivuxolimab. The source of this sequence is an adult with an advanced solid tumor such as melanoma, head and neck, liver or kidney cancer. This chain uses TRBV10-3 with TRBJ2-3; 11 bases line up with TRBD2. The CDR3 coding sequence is TGTGCCATCAACGATGATTTGACTAGCGGGGTTGATACGCAGTATTTT. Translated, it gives CAINDDLTSGVDTQYF.